This TCR beta chain derives from a study of cytomegalovirus exposure and HLA in healthy donors. As for the study in general: Samples from HLA-typed donors yielded about 85 million unique TCRs in an early data release. Study conclusions and caveats: A highly shared variant cluster was judged a likely technical artifact. Later analysis associated a missense DCLRE1C variant with TCR beta V- and J-gene trimming.

The length of the CDR3 is 16 residues. The V segment lost 0 bases and the J segment 0 bases; nucleotides outside the gene matches: 3. The germline CDR1 and CDR2 sequences are SGDLS and YYNGEE. 60 Vbeta and 13 Jbeta primers were used in PCR. How the authors handled the data: A later analysis tallied approximately 80 million unique TCR beta chains, 8.5 million to 11 million of them shared. Clones were read by immunoSEQ multiplex PCR, and TCRdb kept only the in-frame ones, dropping some. Clonal size and the V and J genes are those of that table, whereas D and trimming came from the DNA. The sample comprises approximately 170,000 clones, 65% to 85% of which are singletons, and 1% to 1.5% rests with the top ten. Regarding this clone: Its antigen is as yet unknown.

The TCR was taken from a man in his fifties or sixties in good health and CMV-seropositive. The V gene is TRBV9, the J gene TRBJ2-3; TRBD2 aligns across 8 bases. Specimen: PBMCs. The CDR3 loop is CASSVAGGRSTDTQYF. The CDR3 DNA reads TGTGCCAGCAGCGTAGCGGGAGGGCGGAGCACAGATACGCAGTATTTT.